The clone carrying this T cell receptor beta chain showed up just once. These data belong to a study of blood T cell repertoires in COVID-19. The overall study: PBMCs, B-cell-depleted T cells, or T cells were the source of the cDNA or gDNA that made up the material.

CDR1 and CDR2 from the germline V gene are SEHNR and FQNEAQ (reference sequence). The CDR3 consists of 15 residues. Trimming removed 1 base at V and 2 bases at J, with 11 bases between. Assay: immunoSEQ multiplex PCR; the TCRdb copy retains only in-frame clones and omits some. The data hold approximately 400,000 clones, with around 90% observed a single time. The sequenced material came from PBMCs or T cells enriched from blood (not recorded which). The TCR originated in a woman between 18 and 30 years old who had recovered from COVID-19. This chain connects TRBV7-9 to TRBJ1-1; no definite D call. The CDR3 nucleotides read TGTGCCAGCAGCTTAGTCGAGACATCAAACACTGAAGCTTTCTTT. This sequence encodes CASSLVETSNTEAFF.